This T cell receptor beta chain emerged from a study of blood T cell repertoires in COVID-19. Study background: COVID-19 samples collected from the United States, Italy and Spain covered acute and convalescent phases. The analysed material was cDNA or gDNA that came from T cells, B-cell-depleted T cells, or PBMCs.

The CDR3 spans 14 residues. Germline V gene lookup returns CDR1 LNHNV and CDR2 YYDKDF (reference sequence). Trimming removed 0 bases from V and 4 bases from J, with 9 bases in between. How the authors handled the data: Amplifying reference gene primers gave estimates of nucleated cell counts. Data came from immunoSEQ multiplex PCR; TCRdb stores just in-frame clones and leaves some out. V, J and clone size reflect that table, while D and trimming were determined from the DNA. The data hold 200,000 to 250,000 clones, with around 83% observed a single time. Sequenced: peripheral blood. The origin of this receptor is a woman between 50 and 59 years old with acute or convalescent COVID-19. The V call is TRBV15, the J call TRBJ1-2; D is unclear. This CDR3 is CATSRDRAGYGYTF. In DNA, the CDR3 is TGTGCCACCAGCAGAGATCGAGCTGGCTATGGCTACACCTTC.